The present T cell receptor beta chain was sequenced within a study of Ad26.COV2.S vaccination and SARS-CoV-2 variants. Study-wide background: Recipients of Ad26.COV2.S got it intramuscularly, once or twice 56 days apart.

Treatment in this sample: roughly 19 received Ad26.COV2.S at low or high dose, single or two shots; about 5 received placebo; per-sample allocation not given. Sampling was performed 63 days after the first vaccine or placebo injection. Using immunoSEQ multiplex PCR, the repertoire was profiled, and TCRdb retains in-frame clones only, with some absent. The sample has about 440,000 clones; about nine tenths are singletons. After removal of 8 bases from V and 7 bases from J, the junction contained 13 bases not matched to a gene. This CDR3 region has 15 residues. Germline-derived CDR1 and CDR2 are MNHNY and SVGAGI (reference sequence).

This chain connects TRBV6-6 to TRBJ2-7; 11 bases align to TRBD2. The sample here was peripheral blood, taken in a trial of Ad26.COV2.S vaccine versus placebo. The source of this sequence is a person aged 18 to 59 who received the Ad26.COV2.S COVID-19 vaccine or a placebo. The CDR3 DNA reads TGTGCCAGCTGGGGGGTGGCTAGCGGGAGGCGGGAGCAGTACTTC. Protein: CASWGVASGRREQYF.